This T cell receptor beta chain was identified in a study of shared clonotypes between healthy human individuals. Study-level background: The plates for each donor numbered three CD4 naive, three CD4 memory, two CD8 naive and one CD8 memory.

Note on this clone: Other DNA sequences within the sample encode an identical CDR3.

Repertoires were generated with immunoSEQ multiplex PCR, while TCRdb's copy carries only in-frame clones and drops some. The table has almost 750,000 clones, 72% seen once; the top ten hold around 1.8%. The CDR3 is 15 amino acids. Germline CDR1 SGHAT, CDR2 FQNNGV. V gave up 5 bases and J gave up 0 bases; unmatched junction bases: 4. What was sequenced was memory CD4+ T cells sorted from blood. Subset noted: CD45RA-negative fraction. The rearrangement uses TRBV11-2 and TRBJ2-1; 7 bases agree with TRBD2. The sequence came from a woman under 40 in good health. The CDR3 DNA follows: TGTGCCAGCAGCCGCTTAGCGGGCTCCTACAATGAGCAGTTCTTC. Translating gives CASSRLAGSYNEQFF.